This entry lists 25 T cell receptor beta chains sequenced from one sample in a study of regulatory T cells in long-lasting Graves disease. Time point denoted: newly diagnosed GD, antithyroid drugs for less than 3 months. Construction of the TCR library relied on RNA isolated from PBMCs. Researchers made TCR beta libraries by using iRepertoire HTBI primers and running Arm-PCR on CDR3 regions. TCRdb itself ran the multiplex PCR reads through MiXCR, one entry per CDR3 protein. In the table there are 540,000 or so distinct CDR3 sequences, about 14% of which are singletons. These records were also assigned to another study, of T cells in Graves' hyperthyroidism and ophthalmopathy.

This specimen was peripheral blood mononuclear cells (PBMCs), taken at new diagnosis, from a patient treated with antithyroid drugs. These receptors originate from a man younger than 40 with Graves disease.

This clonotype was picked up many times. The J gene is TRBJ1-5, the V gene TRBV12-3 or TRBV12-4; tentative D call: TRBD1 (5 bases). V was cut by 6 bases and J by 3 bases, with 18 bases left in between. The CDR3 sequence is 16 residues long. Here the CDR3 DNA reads TGTGCCAGCAGGGGGGGGGAGACTGATCCCAATCAGCCCCAGCATTTT. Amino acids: CASRGGETDPNQPQHF.

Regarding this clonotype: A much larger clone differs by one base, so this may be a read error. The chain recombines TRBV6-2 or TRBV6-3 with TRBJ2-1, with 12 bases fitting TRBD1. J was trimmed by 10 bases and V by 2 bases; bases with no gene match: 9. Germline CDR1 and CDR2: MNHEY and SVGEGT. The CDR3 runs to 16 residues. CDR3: CASSYGTGGNGDEQFF. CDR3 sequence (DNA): TGTGCCAGCAGTTACGGGACAGGGGGCAACGGCGACGAGCAGTTCTTC.

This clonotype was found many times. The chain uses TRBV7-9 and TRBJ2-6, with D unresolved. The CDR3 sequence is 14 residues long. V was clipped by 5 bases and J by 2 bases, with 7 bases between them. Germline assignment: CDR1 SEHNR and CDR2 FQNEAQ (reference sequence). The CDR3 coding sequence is TGTGCCAGCAGCGATGTAACTGGGGCCAACGTCCTGACTTTC. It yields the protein CASSDVTGANVLTF.

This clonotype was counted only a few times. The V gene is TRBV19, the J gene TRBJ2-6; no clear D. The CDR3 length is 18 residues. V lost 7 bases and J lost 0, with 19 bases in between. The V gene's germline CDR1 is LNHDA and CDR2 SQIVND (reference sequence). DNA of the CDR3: TGTGCCAGTAACGATGATCGGAGCTCTAGCTCTGGGGCCAACGTCCTGACTTTC. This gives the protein CASNDDRSSSSGANVLTF. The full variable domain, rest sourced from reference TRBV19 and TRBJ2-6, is DGGITQSPKYLFRKEGQNVTLSCEQNLNHDAMYWYRQDPGQGLRLIYYSQIVNDFQKGDIAEGYSVSREKKESFPLTVTSAQKNPTAFYLCASNDDRSSSSGANVLTFGAGSRLTVL.

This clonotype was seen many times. This CDR3 reads CASGQPQGVGYEQYF. The CDR3 DNA follows: TGTGCTAGTGGTCAACCCCAGGGCGTGGGCTACGAGCAGTACTTC. The chain uses TRBV12-5 and TRBJ2-7, with D possibly being TRBD1 (5 bases). The CDR3 has 15 residues. The germline V gene has CDR1 LGHNT and CDR2 FRNRAP. Trimming cost V 5 bases and J 3 bases, with 17 bases left between them.

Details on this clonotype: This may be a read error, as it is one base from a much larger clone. The chain's CDR3 is CSATWGGRTDTQYF. The CDR3 nucleotides read TGCAGTGCTACCTGGGGGGGCCGCACAGATACGCAGTATTTT. The genes are TRBV20-1 and TRBJ2-3; a possible D gene is TRBD2 (7 bases). Germline V lookup: CDR1 DFQATT, CDR2 SNEGSKA (reference sequence). Trimming removed 4 bases from V and 1 base from J, with 12 bases in between. The CDR3 spans 14 residues.

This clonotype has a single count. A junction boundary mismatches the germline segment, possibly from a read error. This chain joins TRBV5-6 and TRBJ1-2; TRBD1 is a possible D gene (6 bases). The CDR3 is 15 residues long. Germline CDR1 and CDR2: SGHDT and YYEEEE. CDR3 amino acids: CAGSLGGQLRFGYTF. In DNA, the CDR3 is TGTGCCGGCAGCTTGGGGGGGCAGCTCCGATTCGGCTACACCTTC. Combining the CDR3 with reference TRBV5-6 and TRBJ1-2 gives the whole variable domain DAGVTQSPTHLIKTRGQQVTLRCSPKSGHDTVSWYQQALGQGPQFIFQYYEEEERQRGNFPDRFSGHQFPNYSSELNVNALLLGDSALYLCAGSLGGQLRFGYTFGSGTRLTVV.

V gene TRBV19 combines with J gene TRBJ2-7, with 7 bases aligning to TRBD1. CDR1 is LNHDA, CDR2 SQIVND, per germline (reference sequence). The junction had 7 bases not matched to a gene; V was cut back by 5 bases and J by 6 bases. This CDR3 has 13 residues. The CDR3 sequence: CASSSTGAGEQYF. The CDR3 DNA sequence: TGTGCCAGTAGTTCCACAGGGGCGGGCGAGCAGTACTTC.

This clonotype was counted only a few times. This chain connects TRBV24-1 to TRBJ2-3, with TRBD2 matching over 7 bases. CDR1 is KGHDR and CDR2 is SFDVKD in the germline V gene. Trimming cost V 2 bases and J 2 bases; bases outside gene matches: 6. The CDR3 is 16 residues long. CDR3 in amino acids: CATSDSVAGDTDTQYF. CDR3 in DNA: TGTGCCACCAGTGATTCGGTAGCGGGTGACACAGATACGCAGTATTTT.

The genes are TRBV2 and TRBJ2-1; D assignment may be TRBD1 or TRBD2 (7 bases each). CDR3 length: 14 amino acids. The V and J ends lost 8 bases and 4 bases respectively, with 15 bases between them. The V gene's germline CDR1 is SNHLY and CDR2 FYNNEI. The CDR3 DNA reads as TGTGCCAGCGTGGCAGGGGGAGGGTACAATGAGCAGTTCTTC. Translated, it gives CASVAGGGYNEQFF.

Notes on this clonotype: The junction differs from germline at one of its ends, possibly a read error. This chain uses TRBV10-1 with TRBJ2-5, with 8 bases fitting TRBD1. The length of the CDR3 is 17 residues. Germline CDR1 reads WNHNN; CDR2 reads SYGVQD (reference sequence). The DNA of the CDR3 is TGCCTCCCGAGTCCAGTTGATGACAGGGGATTTTCTGAGACCCAGCACTTC. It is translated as CLPSPVDDRGFSETQHF.

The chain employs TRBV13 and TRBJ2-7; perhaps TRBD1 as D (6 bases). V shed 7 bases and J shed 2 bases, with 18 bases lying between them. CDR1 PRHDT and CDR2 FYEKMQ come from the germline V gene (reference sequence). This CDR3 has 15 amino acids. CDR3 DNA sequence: TGTGCCAGCACGTCTGGACAGCGTACCCCCTACGAGCAGTACTTC. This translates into CASTSGQRTPYEQYF.

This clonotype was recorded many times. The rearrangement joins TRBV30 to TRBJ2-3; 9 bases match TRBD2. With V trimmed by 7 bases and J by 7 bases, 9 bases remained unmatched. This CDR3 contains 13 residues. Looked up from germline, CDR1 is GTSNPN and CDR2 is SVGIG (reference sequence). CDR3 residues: CASLAGEGNTQYF. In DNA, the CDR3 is TGTGCCTCCTTAGCGGGAGAGGGGAATACGCAGTATTTT.

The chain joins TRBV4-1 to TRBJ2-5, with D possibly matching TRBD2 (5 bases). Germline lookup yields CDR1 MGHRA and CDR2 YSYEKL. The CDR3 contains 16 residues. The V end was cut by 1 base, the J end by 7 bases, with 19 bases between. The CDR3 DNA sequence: TGCGCCAGCAGCCAAGGTCAGGCGAATCGAGGAGGGACCCAGTACTTC. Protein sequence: CASSQGQANRGGTQYF.

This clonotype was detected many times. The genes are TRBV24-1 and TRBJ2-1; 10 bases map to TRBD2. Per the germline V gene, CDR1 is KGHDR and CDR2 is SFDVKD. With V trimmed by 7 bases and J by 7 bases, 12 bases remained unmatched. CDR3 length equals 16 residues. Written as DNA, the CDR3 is TGTGCCACCAGGTCAAAACTAGCGGGGTTTAATAATGAGCAGTTCTTC. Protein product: CATRSKLAGFNNEQFF.

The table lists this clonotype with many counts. CDR3 residues: CSARDPKTGASYNEQFF. CDR3 sequence (DNA): TGCAGTGCTAGAGATCCAAAGACGGGAGCGTCCTACAATGAGCAGTTCTTC. J is TRBJ2-1 and V is TRBV20-1, with a tentative D call TRBD2 (6 bases). Trimming stripped 0 bases from V and 1 base from J, with 16 bases between. CDR3 length: 17 residues. Germline V gives CDR1 DFQATT, CDR2 SNEGSKA (reference sequence).

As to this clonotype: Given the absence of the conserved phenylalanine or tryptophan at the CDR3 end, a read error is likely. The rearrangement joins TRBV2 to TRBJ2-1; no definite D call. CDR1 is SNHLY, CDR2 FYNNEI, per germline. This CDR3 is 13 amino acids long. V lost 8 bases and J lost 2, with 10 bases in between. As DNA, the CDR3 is TGTGCCAGCCAAGCTGAGACCTACAATGAGCAGTTCTCC. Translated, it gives CASQAETYNEQFS.

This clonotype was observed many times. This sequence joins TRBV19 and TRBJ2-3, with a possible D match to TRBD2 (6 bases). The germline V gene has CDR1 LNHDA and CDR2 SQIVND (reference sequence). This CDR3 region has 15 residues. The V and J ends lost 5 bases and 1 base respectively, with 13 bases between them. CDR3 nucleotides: TGTGCCAGTAGTCCCCAGACGGGAGGCACAGATACGCAGTATTTT. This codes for CASSPQTGGTDTQYF.

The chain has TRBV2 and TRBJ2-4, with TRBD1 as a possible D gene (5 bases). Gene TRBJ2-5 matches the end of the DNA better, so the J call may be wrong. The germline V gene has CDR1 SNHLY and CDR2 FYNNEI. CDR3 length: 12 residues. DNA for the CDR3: TGTGCCAGCACGACGACAGACCAGACCCAGTACTTC. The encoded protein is CASTTTDQTQYF.

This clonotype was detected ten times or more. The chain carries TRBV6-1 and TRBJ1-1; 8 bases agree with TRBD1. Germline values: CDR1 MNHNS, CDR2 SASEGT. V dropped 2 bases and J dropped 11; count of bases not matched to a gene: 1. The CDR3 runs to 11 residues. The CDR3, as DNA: TGTGCCAGCAGTGAACAGGGGGCGGCTTTCTTT. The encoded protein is CASSEQGAAFF.

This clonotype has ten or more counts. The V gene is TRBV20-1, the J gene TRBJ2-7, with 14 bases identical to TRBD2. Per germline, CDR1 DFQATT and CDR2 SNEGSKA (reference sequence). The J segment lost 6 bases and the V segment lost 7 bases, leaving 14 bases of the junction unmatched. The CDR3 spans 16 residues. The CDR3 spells CSVRLAGGPPKGEQYF. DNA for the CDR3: TGCAGTGTTCGACTAGCGGGAGGGCCCCCCAAGGGCGAGCAGTACTTC.

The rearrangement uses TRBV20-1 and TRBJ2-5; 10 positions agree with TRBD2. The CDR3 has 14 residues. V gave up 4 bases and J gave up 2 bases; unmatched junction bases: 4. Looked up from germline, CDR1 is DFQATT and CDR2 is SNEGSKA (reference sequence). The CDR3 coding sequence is TGCAGTGCTACGGCACTAGCGGGACAAGAGACCCAGTACTTC. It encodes CSATALAGQETQYF.

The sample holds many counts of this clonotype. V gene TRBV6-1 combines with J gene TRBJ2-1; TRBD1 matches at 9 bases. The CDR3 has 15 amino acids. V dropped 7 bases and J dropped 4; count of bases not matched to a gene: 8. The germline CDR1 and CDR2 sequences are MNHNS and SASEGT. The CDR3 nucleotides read TGTGCCAGCATTAATACAGGGGGCGCTTACAATGAGCAGTTCTTC. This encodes CASINTGGAYNEQFF.

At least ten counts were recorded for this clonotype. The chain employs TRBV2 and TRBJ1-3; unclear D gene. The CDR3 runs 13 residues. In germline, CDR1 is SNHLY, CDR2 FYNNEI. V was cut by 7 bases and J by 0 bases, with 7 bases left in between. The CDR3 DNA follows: TGTGCCAGCATCGGCAGCTCTGGAAACACCATATATTTT. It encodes CASIGSSGNTIYF.

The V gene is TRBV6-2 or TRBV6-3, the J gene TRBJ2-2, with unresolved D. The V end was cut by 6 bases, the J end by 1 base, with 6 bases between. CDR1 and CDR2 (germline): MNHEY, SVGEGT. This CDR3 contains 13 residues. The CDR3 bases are TGTGCCAGCAGGAACTGGAACACCGGGGAGCTGTTTTTT. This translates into CASRNWNTGELFF.